This paragraph covers one T cell receptor beta chain sequence. Its antigen is unidentified. Germline V gene sequence: CDR1 SEHNR, CDR2 FQNEAQ (reference sequence). V shed 5 bases and J shed 4 bases, with 18 bases lying between them. The CDR3 sequence is 16 residues long. This sample stems from a study of graft-versus-host responses after intestinal transplantation. Study information: Transplant types were multivisceral, liver-intestinal, or isolated intestinal.

Study-wide points: Subjects displaying graft-donor T cell macrochimerism possessed elevated graft-versus-host to host-versus-graft clonal ratios inside allografts. The marrow of recipients harbored GvH clones, and ileum or blood showed some of them first. Peak levels of circulating GvH clones tracked with early post-transplant HvG declines.

TCRdb's copy holds only in-frame clones and misses some; the assay was immunoSEQ multiplex PCR. This repertoire shows approximately 110,000 clones, more than 80% found once; its top ten account for roughly 0.23%. The sequence was collected from a human donor who was the organ donor for an intestinal transplant. The chain recombines TRBV7-9 with TRBJ2-1; D is possibly TRBD1 (8 bases). The input for sequencing was unstimulated CD4+ T cells sorted from spleen or lymph node cells, taken before transplant. CDR3 DNA sequence: TGTGCCAGCAGCCCAGGGGGCGGGGGCGTATACAATGAGCAGTTCTTC. This sequence encodes CASSPGGGGVYNEQFF.